This entry concerns a single TCR beta chain. Expressed TCRB transcripts got sequenced, as all isolated RNA was reverse transcribed. Clones were sequenced by immunoSEQ multiplex PCR, and TCRdb holds only the in-frame ones, with some missing. The table records roughly 380,000 clones, about 18% of them present only once. The sample comes from a study of beta chain features in type 1 diabetes. The CDR3 length is 15 residues. Trimming removed 1 base from V and 3 bases from J, with 12 bases in between. Per germline, CDR1 SGHTA and CDR2 FQGNSA. The clonotype comes from a young woman in good health. The genes are TRBV7-2 and TRBJ1-1, with D uncertain. The sample taken for sequencing was naive CD4+ T cells from blood. CDR3 sequence: CASSLVQQLDTEAFF. The DNA of the CDR3 is TGTGCCAGCAGCTTAGTCCAACAGTTGGACACTGAAGCTTTCTTT.